Listed here are 25 T cell receptor beta chains from one sample, sequenced in a study of blood T cell repertoires in COVID-19. Sequencing was performed with immunoSEQ multiplex PCR; in TCRdb, only in-frame clones are kept and a portion is missing. The data show around 620,000 clones, with 85% to 90% seen just once and under 0.3% held by the top ten. The sample consisted of peripheral blood. All receptors derive from a woman aged 18-29 years with acute or convalescent COVID-19.

This chain uses TRBV4-3 with TRBJ1-2; D remains unclear. With 0 bases removed from V and 8 bases from J, the gap between germline ends came to 10 bases. This CDR3 has 13 residues. Germline-derived CDR1 and CDR2 are LGHNA and YSLEER. The CDR3 loop is CASSQDRGKGYTF. CDR3 nucleotides: TGCGCCAGCAGCCAAGATAGAGGGAAAGGCTACACCTTC.

The chain recombines TRBV11-2 with TRBJ2-1, with 12 bases lining up with TRBD1. Germline-derived CDR1 and CDR2 are SGHAT and FQNNGV. The V gene end was trimmed by 5 bases and the J gene end by 8 bases; junction bases not matched to a gene: 13. The CDR3 has 17 residues. The CDR3 DNA reads as TGTGCCAGCAGCCTCCTGAGGGGACAGGGGGCCCAGCATGAGCAGTTCTTC. It specifies CASSLLRGQGAQHEQFF. The whole variable domain, filled in from reference TRBV11-2 and TRBJ2-1, reads EAGVAQSPRYKIIEKRQSVAFWCNPISGHATLYWYQQILGQGPKLLIQFQNNGVVDDSQLPKDRFSAERLKGVDSTLKIQPAKLEDSAVYLCASSLLRGQGAQHEQFFGPGTRLTVL.

The chain couples TRBV29-1 to TRBJ1-2; 7 bases are a match to TRBD1. In germline, CDR1 is SQVTM, CDR2 ANQGSEA. This CDR3 contains 12 residues. The CDR3 DNA sequence: TGCAGAGTAGGGGGCGCGAACTATGGCTACACCTTC. It yields the protein CRVGGANYGYTF.

The genes are TRBV20-1 and TRBJ2-7; D not resolved. Germline values: CDR1 DFQATT, CDR2 SNEGSKA (reference sequence). The ends were cut back, 3 bases at V and 5 bases at J, with 8 bases in the middle. The CDR3 is made up of 11 amino acids. CDR3 sequence (DNA): TGCAGTGCTAGGAGCCCCCACGAGCAGTACTTC. Protein: CSARSPHEQYF.

CDR3 in DNA: TGTGCCAGTAGTCTTCCTCGACAGCTCATGAACACTGAAGCTTTCTTT. Amino acid sequence: CASSLPRQLMNTEAFF. The chain recombines TRBV19 with TRBJ1-1; D is possibly TRBD1 (5 bases). With 5 bases removed from V and 0 bases from J, the gap between germline ends came to 16 bases. This CDR3 is built from 16 residues. Germline-derived CDR1 and CDR2 are LNHDA and SQIVND (reference sequence).

This sequence joins TRBV9 and TRBJ1-4; TRBD1 matches at 10 bases. Germline-derived CDR1 and CDR2 are SGDLS and YYNGEE. CDR3 length: 16 amino acids. V lost 0 bases to trimming and J lost 8 bases; unmatched junction nucleotides: 7. In nucleotides, the CDR3 is TGTGCCAGCAGCGTAGGAGACAGGGGGCTTGGGGAAAAACTGTTTTTT. This codes for CASSVGDRGLGEKLFF.

The chain is built from TRBV9 and TRBJ2-7, with D perhaps matching TRBD2 (6 bases). The CDR3 has 14 amino acids. The V end was cut by 4 bases, the J end by 1 base, with 12 bases between. Germline CDR1 is SGDLS and CDR2 is YYNGEE. DNA for the CDR3: TGTGCCAGCAGCCCCCCTGGGGGGTCCTACGAGCAGTACTTC. It is translated as CASSPPGGSYEQYF. The full variable domain, rest sourced from reference TRBV9 and TRBJ2-7, is DSGVTQTPKHLITATGQRVTLRCSPRSGDLSVYWYQQSLDQGLQFLIQYYNGEERAKGNILERFSAQQFPDLHSELNLSSLELGDSALYFCASSPPGGSYEQYFGPGTRLTVT.

The chain recombines TRBV5-4 with TRBJ2-4; 10 bases line up with TRBD1. J lost 9 bases, V lost 5 bases, and 2 bases had no gene match. The germline gives CDR1 SGHNT, CDR2 YYREEE (reference sequence). The CDR3 has 12 amino acids. CDR3 loop: CASRDRGGIQYF. CDR3 coding DNA: TGTGCCAGCAGGGACAGGGGGGGCATTCAGTACTTC.

This rearrangement joins TRBV9 to TRBJ1-2; tentatively, D is TRBD1 (6 bases). The CDR3 length is 15 residues. Germline CDR1 SGDLS, CDR2 YYNGEE. The germline V and J ends were trimmed by 3 bases and 0 bases, with 12 bases remaining between them. The CDR3 DNA reads as TGTGCCAGCAGCGACCAAAGGACAGCTAACTATGGCTACACCTTC. Residues: CASSDQRTANYGYTF.

The chain combines TRBV30 with TRBJ1-3; no firm D call. The germline gives CDR1 GTSNPN, CDR2 SVGIG (reference sequence). Trimming took 4 bases from V and 0 from J, leaving 7 bases between them. This CDR3 has 13 residues. CDR3 in amino acids: CAWTVFSGNTIYF. The CDR3 DNA follows: TGTGCCTGGACAGTTTTCTCTGGAAACACCATATATTTT.

This CDR3 is CASSSSTYEAFF. CDR3 nucleotides: TGTGCCAGCAGTTCGTCAACATATGAAGCTTTCTTT. The genes are TRBV28 and TRBJ1-1; D remains unclear. The germline gives CDR1 MDHEN, CDR2 SYDVKM. The CDR3 extends over 12 amino acids. V shed 4 bases and J shed 7 bases, with 10 bases lying between them.

This rearrangement joins TRBV5-1 to TRBJ2-1; the D gene is possibly TRBD1 (6 bases). This CDR3 spans 18 amino acids. V was shortened by 2 bases and J by 8 bases, with 26 bases between the two germline ends. The germline CDR1 and CDR2 sequences are SGHRS and YFSETQ. In DNA form, the CDR3 reads TGCGCCAGCAGCTTTATACCCTGGGGGCAGAGGGAGAGCGATGAGCAGTTCTTC. This encodes CASSFIPWGQRESDEQFF.

CDR3: CASSGRNYGYTF. In nucleotides, the CDR3 is TGTGCCAGTAGTGGCAGAAACTATGGCTACACCTTC. The chain carries TRBV19 and TRBJ1-2; unclear D gene. This CDR3 region has 12 residues. CDR1 LNHDA and CDR2 SQIVND come from the germline V gene (reference sequence). V lost 5 bases, J lost 2 bases, and 6 bases lay in between.

The chain joins TRBV7-9 to TRBJ1-2, with D maybe TRBD1 (6 bases). The germline V gene has CDR1 SEHNR and CDR2 FQNEAQ (reference sequence). The CDR3 contains 15 residues. V lost 4 bases and J 0 bases, leaving 12 bases between the germline ends. CDR3 bases: TGTGCCAGCAGCTACACACAGGGAGCTAACTATGGCTACACCTTC. It codes for CASSYTQGANYGYTF.

The chain employs TRBV10-3 and TRBJ1-5; 7 positions agree with TRBD1. Per the germline V gene, CDR1 is ENHRY and CDR2 is SYGVKD. The CDR3 is made up of 12 amino acids. V was clipped by 7 bases and J by 6 bases; unmatched bases: 3. CDR3 loop: CAIKGAGQPQHF. Written as DNA, the CDR3 is TGTGCCATCAAGGGGGCCGGTCAGCCCCAGCATTTT.

The chain is built from TRBV6-6 and TRBJ2-7, with 11 bases aligning to TRBD1. The CDR3 is 16 residues long. The germline V gene encodes CDR1 MNHNY and CDR2 SVGAGI (reference sequence). The V and J ends lost 2 bases and 7 bases, in that order; junction bases with no gene match: 10. CDR3 sequence reads: CASSYRTGTGGGEQYF. The CDR3, as DNA: TGTGCCAGCAGTTACCGGACCGGGACAGGGGGAGGGGAGCAGTACTTC.

This chain joins TRBV19 and TRBJ1-1, with a weak D call TRBD1 (5 bases). Germline CDR1 reads LNHDA; CDR2 reads SQIVND (reference sequence). Deletions cut 7 bases from V and 1 base from J, with 13 bases between. The CDR3 length is 14 residues. As DNA, the CDR3 is TGTGCCAGTACCGCAGGGTGGGGGAACACTGAAGCTTTCTTT. Protein sequence: CASTAGWGNTEAFF. Full variable domain (outside the CDR3, taken from reference TRBV19 and TRBJ1-1): DGGITQSPKYLFRKEGQNVTLSCEQNLNHDAMYWYRQDPGQGLRLIYYSQIVNDFQKGDIAEGYSVSREKKESFPLTVTSAQKNPTAFYLCASTAGWGNTEAFFGQGTRLTVV.

J is TRBJ2-2 and V is TRBV27; TRBD2 agrees at 7 bases. From germline, CDR1 is MNHEY and CDR2 SMNVEV (reference sequence). Trimming took 8 bases from V and 8 from J; bases not matched to a gene: 11. This CDR3 spans 14 amino acids. DNA for the CDR3: TGTGCCAGCGGGCGGGGGTCCCTGATGGGGGAGCTGTTTTTT. Protein sequence: CASGRGSLMGELFF.

The chain has TRBV5-1 and TRBJ2-1, with 7 nucleotides matching TRBD2. The junction had 11 bases not matched to a gene; V was cut back by 0 bases and J by 5 bases. The CDR3 is 17 amino acids. Germline V gene data show CDR1 as SGHRS and CDR2 as YFSETQ. The CDR3 here is CASSLGGLADINNEQFF. The CDR3 DNA follows: TGCGCCAGCAGCTTGGGTGGGCTAGCGGACATAAACAATGAGCAGTTCTTC.

This chain joins TRBV6-1 and TRBJ1-1; D may be TRBD1 (5 bases). Germline V gene lookup returns CDR1 MNHNS and CDR2 SASEGT. V was clipped by 0 bases and J by 5 bases, with 10 bases between them. This CDR3 has 14 amino acids. The CDR3 reads CASSEARVRTEAFF. In DNA form, the CDR3 reads TGTGCCAGCAGTGAAGCCAGGGTGAGGACTGAAGCTTTCTTT.

Only one count was recorded for this clone. The chain carries TRBV29-1 and TRBJ1-2; 9 nucleotides line up with TRBD1. The CDR3 extends over 13 amino acids. Germline assignment: CDR1 SQVTM and CDR2 ANQGSEA. V dropped 4 bases and J dropped 6; count of bases not matched to a gene: 6. The CDR3 nucleotides are TGCAGCGTTGTGCGGACAGGGGTGGATGGCTACACCTTC. Protein sequence: CSVVRTGVDGYTF. Full variable domain (remainder filled in from reference TRBV29-1 and TRBJ1-2): SAVISQKPSRDICQRGTSLTIQCQVDSQVTMMFWYRQQPGQSLTLIATANQGSEATYESGFVIDKFPISRPNLTFSTLTVSNMSPEDSSIYLCSVVRTGVDGYTFGSGTRLTVV.

The rearrangement links TRBV28 to TRBJ1-5; D uncertain. The CDR3 length is 14 residues. V lost 3 bases and J 3 bases, leaving 9 bases between the germline ends. Germline CDR1 MDHEN, CDR2 SYDVKM. CDR3 amino acids: CASSFLQSNQPQHF. In nucleotides, the CDR3 is TGTGCCAGCAGTTTTTTACAGTCCAATCAGCCCCAGCATTTT.

The chain is built from TRBV18 and TRBJ1-2; TRBD1 agrees at 7 bases. Germline loops: CDR1 KGHSH, CDR2 LQKENI. The J segment lost 4 bases and the V segment lost 6 bases, leaving 11 bases of the junction unmatched. The CDR3 covers 15 residues. Here the CDR3 reads CASSSGQDGSYGYTF. For the CDR3, the DNA is TGTGCCAGCTCGAGTGGACAGGACGGGAGCTATGGCTACACCTTC.

The rearrangement uses TRBV7-2 and TRBJ2-1; D perhaps matches TRBD2 (6 bases). V lost 5 bases and J 7 bases, leaving 18 bases between the germline ends. This CDR3 is built from 15 residues. Germline CDR1 is SGHTA and CDR2 is FQGNSA. The CDR3 protein is CASSPGLSTMNEQFF. The DNA of the CDR3 is TGTGCCAGCAGCCCGGGACTCTCTACAATGAATGAGCAGTTCTTC.

Details on this clone: This same CDR3 is encoded by further DNA sequences in the sample. The chain links TRBV10-3 to TRBJ1-2; D is unclear. The CDR3 spans 13 residues. The V and J ends lost 0 bases and 5 bases respectively, with 7 bases between them. Germline V lookup: CDR1 ENHRY, CDR2 SYGVKD. CDR3 sequence (DNA): TGTGCCATCAGTGAGTCGACCGGGTATGGCTACACCTTC. Translated, it gives CAISESTGYGYTF.